The next 31 T cell receptor beta chains were all read from a single sample in a study of regulatory T cells in long-lasting Graves disease. Time point indicated: persistent/refractory GD, antithyroid drugs over 5 years with positive TRAb. PBMC-derived RNA was used for the TCR library. To make TCR beta libraries, researchers used iRepertoire HTBI primers and Arm-PCR of CDR3 regions. MiXCR, applied by TCRdb to the multiplex PCR reads, yields one record per CDR3 protein. The table includes approximately 380,000 distinct CDR3 sequences, 20% detected once. Sequenced material: peripheral blood mononuclear cells (PBMCs), taken when the disease was refractory, from a patient treated with antithyroid drugs. These receptors came from a female donor with Graves disease.

This clonotype was observed many times. This chain uses TRBV28 with TRBJ2-5, with 7 bases fitting TRBD1. The V segment lost 5 bases and the J segment 5 bases; nucleotides outside the gene matches: 8. The CDR3 sequence is 14 residues long. Germline loops: CDR1 MDHEN, CDR2 SYDVKM. CDR3 sequence reads: CASSPTGLLETQYF. The CDR3 region has the DNA TGTGCCAGCAGTCCGACAGGGCTGTTGGAGACCCAGTACTTC. Complete variable domain (other parts from reference TRBV28 and TRBJ2-5): DVKVTQSSRYLVKRTGEKVFLECVQDMDHENMFWYRQDPGLGLRLIYFSYDVKMKEKGDIPEGYSVSREKKERFSLILESASTNQTSMYLCASSPTGLLETQYFGPGTRLLVL.

This clonotype was detected only a few times. The V call is TRBV20-1, the J call TRBJ2-4; D gene ambiguous. The germline V gene encodes CDR1 DFQATT and CDR2 SNEGSKA (reference sequence). V lost 5 bases, J lost 1 base, and 15 bases lay in between. This CDR3 has 15 amino acids. CDR3 bases: TGCAGTGCTCCCTTCGTTGGGGATGCCAAAAACATTCAGTACTTC. Translation: CSAPFVGDAKNIQYF.

V usage is TRBV18 and J usage is TRBJ2-7; maybe TRBD1 (6 bases). V dropped 2 bases and J dropped 6 bases, with 17 bases sitting between them. CDR1 is KGHSH, CDR2 LQKENI, per germline. CDR3 size: 15 residues. DNA of the CDR3: TGTGCCAGCTCACCAGGACAGCAAAAGAAGGGCGAGCAGTACTTC. The encoded protein is CASSPGQQKKGEQYF.

This clonotype was detected a few times. The V call is TRBV2, the J call TRBJ2-3; D unresolved. Between the trimmed V and J ends, which lost 5 bases and 3 bases, there was a span of 6 bases. Germline loops: CDR1 SNHLY, CDR2 FYNNEI. The CDR3 runs 12 residues. The chain's CDR3 is CASSRMTDTQYF. The CDR3 nucleotides read TGTGCCAGCAGTCGTATGACAGATACGCAGTATTTT.

In regard to this clonotype: A much larger clone differs from this one at a single base, so this may be a read error. V usage is TRBV6-1 and J usage is TRBJ2-7, with D tentatively TRBD2 (5 bases). Germline V gene data show CDR1 as MNHNS and CDR2 as SASEGT. The V end was cut by 11 bases, the J end by 6 bases, with 20 bases between. This CDR3 contains 13 residues. The CDR3 DNA is TGTGCCGCCCGAGTGGGGAGCCCCCTCGAGCAGTACTTC. Translation: CAARVGSPLEQYF.

V usage is TRBV4-1 and J usage is TRBJ2-5; TRBD1 agrees at 9 bases. CDR3 size: 14 residues. Germline CDR1 MGHRA, CDR2 YSYEKL. The J segment lost 13 bases and the V segment lost 0 bases, leaving 9 bases of the junction unmatched. CDR3 sequence (DNA): TGCGCCAGCAGCCAAGAAGCAGCCGGGACAGGGTTGTACTTC. It codes for CASSQEAAGTGLYF.

In DNA form, the CDR3 reads TGTGCCATCAGCCAGGGACTAGCGGGAGCCCTGGACGAGCAGTACTTC. This sequence encodes CAISQGLAGALDEQYF. V and J are TRBV10-3 and TRBJ2-7; 14 bases line up with TRBD2. The CDR3 sequence is 16 residues long. CDR1 is ENHRY and CDR2 is SYGVKD in the germline V gene. V lost 6 bases to trimming and J lost 5 bases; unmatched junction nucleotides: 9.

This clonotype showed up many times. The chain links TRBV11-2 to TRBJ1-5, with 12 bases aligning to TRBD1. The germline CDR1 and CDR2 sequences are SGHAT and FQNNGV. The CDR3 spans 15 residues. V was clipped by 3 bases and J by 6 bases; unmatched bases: 3. The CDR3 nucleotides are TGTGCCAGCAGCTTCGGGACAGGGGGCAGTCAGCCCCAGCATTTT. Translation gives CASSFGTGGSQPQHF.

This clonotype was counted between two and nine times. The rearrangement links TRBV29-1 to TRBJ2-5; D is undetermined. V lost 5 bases and J lost 1, with 5 bases in between. Germline assignment: CDR1 SQVTM and CDR2 ANQGSEA. This CDR3 contains 11 residues. The CDR3 region is CSVQIQETQYF. The CDR3 DNA is TGCAGCGTTCAGATCCAAGAGACCCAGTACTTC.

About this clonotype itself: This may be a read error: a much more frequent sequence differs by one nucleotide. The chain employs TRBV13 and TRBJ2-7, with 14 bases that match TRBD2. J was trimmed by 7 bases and V by 6 bases; bases with no gene match: 5. Germline CDR1 reads PRHDT; CDR2 reads FYEKMQ (reference sequence). This CDR3 has 14 amino acids. The CDR3 sequence: CASRGTSGRGEQYF. The CDR3 bases are TGTGCCAGCAGGGGGACTAGCGGGAGAGGTGAGCAGTACTTC.

V is TRBV7-8 and J is TRBJ2-2; 12 bases line up with TRBD2. V lost 4 bases and J lost 7; bases outside the gene matches: 10. CDR1 is SGHVS and CDR2 is FQNEAQ in the germline V gene. The CDR3 covers 17 residues. In nucleotides, the CDR3 is TGTGCCAGCAGCTCAGGAGGCCTAGCGGGAGGGCTCGGGGAGCTGTTTTTT. It specifies CASSSGGLAGGLGELFF. Drawing the rest from reference TRBV7-8 and TRBJ2-2, the complete variable domain is GAGVSQSPRYKVAKRGQDVALRCDPISGHVSLFWYQQALGQGPEFLTYFQNEAQLDKSGLPSDRFFAERPEGSVSTLKIQRTQQEDSAVYLCASSSGGLAGGLGELFFGEGSRLTVL.

This clonotype has at least ten counts. The chain has TRBV7-6 and TRBJ2-7; 13 bases fit TRBD2. This CDR3 region has 19 residues. V lost 5 bases to trimming and J lost 2 bases; unmatched junction nucleotides: 15. Germline V gives CDR1 SGHVS, CDR2 FNYEAQ. CDR3 region: CASSPEPGLAGVKTYEQYF. CDR3 coding DNA: TGTGCCAGCAGCCCCGAGCCAGGACTAGCGGGAGTCAAAACCTACGAGCAGTACTTC.

This clonotype was found many times. The CDR3 DNA sequence: TGTGCCAGCAGCCCAGGGGGGTCTACTAATGAAAAACTGTTTTTT. Protein sequence: CASSPGGSTNEKLFF. The chain is built from TRBV12-3 or TRBV12-4 and TRBJ1-4; 7 bases match TRBD1. The CDR3 is 15 residues long. Trimming took 6 bases from V and 2 from J; bases not matched to a gene: 6.

This clonotype was detected ten times or more. The chain combines TRBV20-1 with TRBJ2-7; D may be TRBD2 (5 bases). V lost 3 bases to trimming and J lost 4 bases, with 10 bases between them. The CDR3 has 12 amino acids. From germline, CDR1 is DFQATT and CDR2 SNEGSKA (reference sequence). The CDR3 coding sequence is TGCAGTGCTAGTGGACTCGGGTACGAGCAGTACTTC. Its translation: CSASGLGYEQYF.

The rearrangement joins TRBV3-1 to TRBJ2-7, with 11 bases identical to TRBD2. The germline V gene has CDR1 LGHDT and CDR2 YNNKEL (reference sequence). After removal of 4 bases from V and 5 bases from J, the junction contained 4 bases not matched to a gene. The CDR3 sequence is 14 residues long. The CDR3 sequence is CASSRTSGRDEQYF. For the CDR3, the DNA is TGTGCCAGCAGCCGGACTAGCGGGCGGGACGAGCAGTACTTC.

This clonotype was counted a few times. The chain recombines TRBV7-2 with TRBJ2-1; 8 bases align to TRBD2. The germline V gene encodes CDR1 SGHTA and CDR2 FQGNSA. The CDR3 extends over 17 amino acids. V lost 0 bases and J lost 5; bases outside the gene matches: 9. The CDR3 DNA reads as TGTGCCAGCAGCTTAGCCATCGCGGGAGGAGACGACAATGAGCAGTTCTTC. Encoded protein: CASSLAIAGGDDNEQFF.

The chain combines TRBV6-5 with TRBJ2-7; 10 bases align to TRBD1. V shed 2 bases and J 5 bases; nucleotides not matched to a gene: 3. Per the germline V gene, CDR1 is MNHEY and CDR2 is SVGAGI. This CDR3 region has 14 residues. The CDR3 region has the DNA TGTGCCAGCAGTTACGGACAGGGGGTTGACGAGCAGTACTTC. Translating gives CASSYGQGVDEQYF.

Ten or more counts support this clonotype. The chain carries TRBV12-3 or TRBV12-4 and TRBJ1-3, with D possibly matching TRBD1 (5 bases). There are 14 residues in the CDR3. The V gene lost 7 bases and the J gene lost 4 bases, with 14 bases spanning the gap. CDR3 protein: CASNVGGLGNTIYF. CDR3 coding DNA: TGTGCCAGCAATGTTGGGGGACTCGGAAACACCATATATTTT.

The chain uses TRBV6-1 and TRBJ1-5, with 9 nucleotides matching TRBD1. V lost 7 bases and J lost 4; bases outside the gene matches: 2. This CDR3 spans 13 amino acids. The germline V gene has CDR1 MNHNS and CDR2 SASEGT. The CDR3: CASMDRGNQPQHF. The DNA of the CDR3 is TGTGCCAGCATGGACAGGGGTAATCAGCCCCAGCATTTT.

The CDR3 reads CASSQGQSTSGNTIYF. CDR3 sequence (DNA): TGCGCCAGCAGCCAAGGCCAGTCCACCTCTGGAAACACCATATATTTT. The chain combines TRBV4-3 with TRBJ1-3; D is undetermined. V was shortened by 1 base and J by 0 bases, with 10 bases between the two germline ends. CDR1 is LGHNA, CDR2 YSLEER, per germline. This CDR3 comprises 16 residues.

This clonotype was recorded a few times. V is TRBV20-1 and J is TRBJ2-7, with TRBD1 as a possible D gene (5 bases). The V gene lost 4 bases and the J gene lost 4 bases, with 14 bases spanning the gap. Germline assignment: CDR1 DFQATT and CDR2 SNEGSKA (reference sequence). This CDR3 comprises 13 residues. The DNA for the CDR3 is TGCAGTGCTAAATCGACAGAATCTTACGAGCAGTACTTC. This encodes CSAKSTESYEQYF.

This clonotype showed up just a few times. The rearrangement links TRBV12-3 or TRBV12-4 to TRBJ2-2; D is perhaps TRBD1 (6 bases). The CDR3 is 15 amino acids. Between the trimmed V and J ends, which lost 6 bases and 8 bases, there was a span of 19 bases. The CDR3 loop is CASRNFLRGEGELFF. DNA for the CDR3: TGTGCCAGCAGGAATTTCCTCAGGGGAGAGGGGGAGCTGTTTTTT.

V is TRBV30 and J is TRBJ1-6; 12 nucleotides match TRBD1. The V gene end was trimmed by 5 bases and the J gene end by 9 bases; junction bases not matched to a gene: 5. The CDR3 loop spans 14 amino acids. The germline gives CDR1 GTSNPN, CDR2 SVGIG (reference sequence). CDR3 amino acids: CAWQPGQGASPLHF. The CDR3 nucleotides are TGTGCCTGGCAACCGGGACAGGGGGCTTCACCCCTCCACTTT.

Remarks on this clonotype: A much more abundant neighbour one base away suggests this may be a read error. The rearrangement uses TRBV10-3 and TRBJ2-7, with 9 bases aligning to TRBD2. V lost 11 bases and J lost 2; bases outside the gene matches: 16. CDR3 length equals 16 residues. Looked up from germline, CDR1 is ENHRY and CDR2 is SYGVKD. The CDR3 reads CAFCGLAGTIPYEQYF. The CDR3, as DNA: TGTGCCTTCTGCGGGCTAGCGGGAACAATCCCCTACGAGCAGTACTTC.

This clonotype was picked up many times. The chain couples TRBV6-1 to TRBJ1-1; TRBD1 is a possible D gene (6 bases). Trimming cost V 5 bases and J 3 bases, with 10 bases left between them. The CDR3 covers 13 residues. Germline V gene sequence: CDR1 MNHNS, CDR2 SASEGT. In DNA form, the CDR3 reads TGTGCCAGCAGTCCGGGGGCGTACACTGAAGCTTTCTTT. Its translation is CASSPGAYTEAFF.

This chain uses TRBV7-3 with TRBJ2-3; 9 bases align to TRBD2. Trimming took 0 bases from V and 2 from J; bases not matched to a gene: 12. The length of the CDR3 is 19 residues. Germline CDR1 SGHTA, CDR2 FQGTGA. The CDR3 DNA sequence: TGTGCCAGCAGCTTAACGGCCCATGGAGCGGGAGGCAACACAGATACGCAGTATTTT. Its translation: CASSLTAHGAGGNTDTQYF.

In this sample, this clonotype turned up many times. V is TRBV2 and J is TRBJ2-7; TRBD1 or TRBD2 may be the D gene (5 bases each). The germline CDR1 and CDR2 sequences are SNHLY and FYNNEI. V lost 5 bases to trimming and J lost 4 bases, with 27 bases between them. The CDR3 loop spans 18 amino acids. The CDR3: CASSSGTARAVNDYEQYF. The CDR3, as DNA: TGTGCCAGCAGTTCCGGGACGGCCAGGGCCGTCAACGATTACGAGCAGTACTTC.

This clonotype was seen ten or more times. The genes are TRBV7-9 and TRBJ2-5; possibly TRBD2 for D (6 bases). Trimming removed 1 base from V and 5 bases from J, with 11 bases in between. Germline V lookup: CDR1 SEHNR, CDR2 FQNEAQ (reference sequence). This CDR3 is built from 14 residues. The CDR3 spells CASSLGRGHETQYF. DNA for the CDR3: TGTGCCAGCAGCTTAGGGCGGGGCCACGAGACCCAGTACTTC.

This clonotype has only a few counts. A far larger clone is one base from this, pointing to a likely read error. The genes are TRBV6-5 and TRBJ2-6; the D is unclear. V was cut by 7 bases and J by 1 base, with 11 bases left in between. The CDR3 length is 15 residues. Germline CDR1 MNHEY, CDR2 SVGAGI. CDR3 coding DNA: TGTGCCAGCAACCCCACAGAATCTGGGGCCAACGTCCTGACTTTC. Protein product: CASNPTESGANVLTF.

V gene TRBV27 combines with J gene TRBJ2-7, with D perhaps being TRBD1 or TRBD2 (6 bases each). CDR3 size: 15 residues. Germline lookup yields CDR1 MNHEY and CDR2 SMNVEV (reference sequence). Trimming took off 3 bases at V and 1 base at J, with 13 bases between the two ends. In DNA form, the CDR3 reads TGTGCCAGCAGTTTCGGTCCGGGGGCTTCCTACGAGCAGTACTTC. Protein sequence: CASSFGPGASYEQYF.

The gene calls are TRBV7-8 and TRBJ2-7, with unresolved D. V lost 8 bases to trimming and J lost 3 bases, with 11 bases between them. Per the germline V gene, CDR1 is SGHVS and CDR2 is FQNEAQ. The CDR3 totals 12 residues. CDR3 region: CASGTDDYEQYF. The DNA of the CDR3 is TGTGCCAGCGGTACTGACGACTACGAGCAGTACTTC.